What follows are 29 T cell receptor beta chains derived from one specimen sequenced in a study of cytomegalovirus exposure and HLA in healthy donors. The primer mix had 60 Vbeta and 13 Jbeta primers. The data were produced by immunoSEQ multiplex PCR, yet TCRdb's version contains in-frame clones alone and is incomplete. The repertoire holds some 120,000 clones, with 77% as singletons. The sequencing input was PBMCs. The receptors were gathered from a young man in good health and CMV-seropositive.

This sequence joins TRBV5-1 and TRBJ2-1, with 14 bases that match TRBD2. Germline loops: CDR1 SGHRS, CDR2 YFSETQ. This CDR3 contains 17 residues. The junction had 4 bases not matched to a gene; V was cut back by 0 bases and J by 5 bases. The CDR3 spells CASSLALGLAGDNEQFF. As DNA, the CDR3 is TGCGCCAGCAGCTTGGCCCTGGGACTAGCGGGGGACAATGAGCAGTTCTTC.

CDR3 sequence reads: CASSVDGWGNSPLHF. The CDR3 coding sequence is TGTGCCAGCAGCGTAGACGGATGGGGCAATTCACCCCTCCACTTT. This chain uses TRBV9 with TRBJ1-6; TRBD1 might be the D (5 bases). Germline-derived CDR1 and CDR2 are SGDLS and YYNGEE. The CDR3 consists of 15 residues. Trimming removed 0 bases at V and 7 bases at J, with 11 bases between.

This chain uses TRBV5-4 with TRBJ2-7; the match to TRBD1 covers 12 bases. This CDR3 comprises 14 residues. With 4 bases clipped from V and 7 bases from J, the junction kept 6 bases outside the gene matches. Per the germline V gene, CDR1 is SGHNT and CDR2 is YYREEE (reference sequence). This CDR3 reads CASSQGTGGWEQYF. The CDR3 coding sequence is TGTGCCAGCAGCCAAGGGACAGGGGGCTGGGAGCAGTACTTC.

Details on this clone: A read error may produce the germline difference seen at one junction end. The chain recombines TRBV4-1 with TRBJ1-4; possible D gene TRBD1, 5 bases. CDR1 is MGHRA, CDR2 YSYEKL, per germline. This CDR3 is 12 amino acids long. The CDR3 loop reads CASSHVSGSPHF. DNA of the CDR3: TGCGCCAGCAGCCATGTATCAGGGTCCCCTCATTTT.

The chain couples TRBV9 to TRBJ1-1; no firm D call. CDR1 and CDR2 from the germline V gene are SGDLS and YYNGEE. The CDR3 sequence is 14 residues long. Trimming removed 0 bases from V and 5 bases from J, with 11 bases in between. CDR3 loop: CASSVGMQRTEAFF. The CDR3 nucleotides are TGTGCCAGCAGCGTAGGTATGCAACGGACTGAAGCTTTCTTT.

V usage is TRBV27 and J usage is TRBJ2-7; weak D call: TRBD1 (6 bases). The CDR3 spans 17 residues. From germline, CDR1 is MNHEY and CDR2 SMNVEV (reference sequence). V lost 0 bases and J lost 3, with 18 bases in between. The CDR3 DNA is TGTGCCAGCAGTTTATCGATAGAGAGCAGGGGTTTCTACGAGCAGTACTTC. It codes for CASSLSIESRGFYEQYF.

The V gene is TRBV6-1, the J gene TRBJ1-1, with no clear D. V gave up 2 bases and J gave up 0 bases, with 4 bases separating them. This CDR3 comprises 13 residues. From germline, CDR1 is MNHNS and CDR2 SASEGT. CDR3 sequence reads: CASSESMNTEAFF. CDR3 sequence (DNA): TGTGCCAGCAGTGAATCCATGAACACTGAAGCTTTCTTT.

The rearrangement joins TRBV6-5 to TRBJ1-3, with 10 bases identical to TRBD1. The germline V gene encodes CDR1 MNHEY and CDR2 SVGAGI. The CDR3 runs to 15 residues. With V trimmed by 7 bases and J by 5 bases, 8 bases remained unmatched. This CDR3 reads CASTPRDRGRNTIYF. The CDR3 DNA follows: TGTGCCAGCACCCCCCGGGACAGGGGCCGAAACACCATATATTTT.

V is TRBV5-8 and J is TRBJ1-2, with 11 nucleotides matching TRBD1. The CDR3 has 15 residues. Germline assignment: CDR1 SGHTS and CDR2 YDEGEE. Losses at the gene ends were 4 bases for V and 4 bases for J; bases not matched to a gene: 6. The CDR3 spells CASSPRTGGLYGYTF. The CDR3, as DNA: TGTGCCAGCAGCCCACGGACAGGGGGCCTCTATGGCTACACCTTC.

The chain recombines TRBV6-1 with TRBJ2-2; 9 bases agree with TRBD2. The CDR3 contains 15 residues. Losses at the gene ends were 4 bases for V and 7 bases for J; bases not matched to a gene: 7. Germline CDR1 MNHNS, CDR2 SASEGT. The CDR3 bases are TGTGCCAGCAGTGTAGCGGGAGAGAATGGCGGGGAGCTGTTTTTT. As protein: CASSVAGENGGELFF.

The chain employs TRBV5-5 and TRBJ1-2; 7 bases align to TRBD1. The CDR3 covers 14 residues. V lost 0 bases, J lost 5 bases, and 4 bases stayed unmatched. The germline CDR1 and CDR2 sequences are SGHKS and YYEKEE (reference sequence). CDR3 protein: CASSLGQGPYGYTF. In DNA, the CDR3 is TGTGCCAGCAGCTTGGGACAGGGCCCATATGGCTACACCTTC.

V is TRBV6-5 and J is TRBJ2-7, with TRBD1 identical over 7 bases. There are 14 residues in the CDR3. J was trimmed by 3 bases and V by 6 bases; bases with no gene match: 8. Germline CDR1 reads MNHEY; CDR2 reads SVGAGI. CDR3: CASRKPGQFYEQYF. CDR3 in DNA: TGTGCCAGCAGAAAGCCGGGACAGTTCTACGAGCAGTACTTC.

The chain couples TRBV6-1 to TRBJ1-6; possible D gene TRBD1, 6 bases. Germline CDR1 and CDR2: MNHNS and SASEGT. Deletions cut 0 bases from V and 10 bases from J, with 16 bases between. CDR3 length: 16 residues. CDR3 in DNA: TGTGCCAGCAGTGAAGCGGCAAACCCAGGGGTGTCACCCCTCCACTTT. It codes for CASSEAANPGVSPLHF.

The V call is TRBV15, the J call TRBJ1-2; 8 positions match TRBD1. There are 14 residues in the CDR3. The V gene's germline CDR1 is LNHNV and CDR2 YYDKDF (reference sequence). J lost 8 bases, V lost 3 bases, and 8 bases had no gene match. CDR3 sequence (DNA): TGTGCCACCAGCAGGACGACAGGGGCGGGCGGCTACACCTTC. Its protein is CATSRTTGAGGYTF.

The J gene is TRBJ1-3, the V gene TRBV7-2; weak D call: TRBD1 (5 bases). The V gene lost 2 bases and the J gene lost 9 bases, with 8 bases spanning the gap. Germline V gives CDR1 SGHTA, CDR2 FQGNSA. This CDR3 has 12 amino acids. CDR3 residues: CASSLQGSTIYF. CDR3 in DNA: TGTGCCAGCAGCTTACAGGGTAGCACCATATATTTT.

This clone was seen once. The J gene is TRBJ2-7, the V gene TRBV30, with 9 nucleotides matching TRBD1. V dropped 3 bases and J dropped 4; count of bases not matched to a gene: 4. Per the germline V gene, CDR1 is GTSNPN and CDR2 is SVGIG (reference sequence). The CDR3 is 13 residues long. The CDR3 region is CAWRDRGRYEQYF. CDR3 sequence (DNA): TGTGCCTGGAGGGACAGGGGTCGGTACGAGCAGTACTTC.

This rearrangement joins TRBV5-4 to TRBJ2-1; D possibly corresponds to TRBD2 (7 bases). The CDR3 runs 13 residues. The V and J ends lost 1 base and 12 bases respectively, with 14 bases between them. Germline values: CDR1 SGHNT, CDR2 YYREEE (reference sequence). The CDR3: CASSLSGGLGQFF. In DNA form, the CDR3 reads TGTGCCAGCAGCTTGTCGGGGGGCCTGGGGCAGTTCTTC.

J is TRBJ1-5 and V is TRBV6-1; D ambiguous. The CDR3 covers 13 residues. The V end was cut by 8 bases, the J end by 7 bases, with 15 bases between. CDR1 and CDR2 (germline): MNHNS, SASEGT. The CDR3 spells CASQQTIVQPQHF. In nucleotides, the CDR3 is TGTGCCAGCCAACAGACAATTGTACAGCCCCAGCATTTT.

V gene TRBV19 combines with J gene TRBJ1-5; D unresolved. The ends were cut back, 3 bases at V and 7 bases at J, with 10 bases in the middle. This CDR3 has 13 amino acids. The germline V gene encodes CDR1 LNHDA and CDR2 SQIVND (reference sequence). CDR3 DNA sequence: TGTGCCAGTAGTATTATCCGCGGGCAGCCCCAGCATTTT. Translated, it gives CASSIIRGQPQHF.

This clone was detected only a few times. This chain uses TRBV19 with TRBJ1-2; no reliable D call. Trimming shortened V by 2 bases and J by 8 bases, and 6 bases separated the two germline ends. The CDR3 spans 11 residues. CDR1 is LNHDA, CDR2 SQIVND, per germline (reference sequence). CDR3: CASSISGGYTF. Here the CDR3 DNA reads TGTGCCAGTAGTATATCTGGCGGCTACACCTTC.

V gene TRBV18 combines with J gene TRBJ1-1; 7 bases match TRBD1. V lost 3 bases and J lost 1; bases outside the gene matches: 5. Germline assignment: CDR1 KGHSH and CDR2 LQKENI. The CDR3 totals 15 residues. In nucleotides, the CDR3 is TGTGCCAGCTCACCGGTAAGACAGGGGAACACTGAAGCTTTCTTT. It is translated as CASSPVRQGNTEAFF. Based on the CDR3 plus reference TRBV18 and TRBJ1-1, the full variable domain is NAGVMQNPRHLVRRRGQEARLRCSPMKGHSHVYWYRQLPEEGLKFMVYLQKENIIDESGMPKERFSAEFPKEGPSILRIQQVVRGDSAAYFCASSPVRQGNTEAFFGQGTRLTVV.

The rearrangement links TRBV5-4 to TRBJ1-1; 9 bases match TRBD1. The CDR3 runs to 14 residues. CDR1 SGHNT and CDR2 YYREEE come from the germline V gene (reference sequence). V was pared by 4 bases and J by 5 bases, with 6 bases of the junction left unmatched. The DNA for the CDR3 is TGTGCCAGCAGCCACTTCGACAGGGGGACTGAAGCTTTCTTT. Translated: CASSHFDRGTEAFF. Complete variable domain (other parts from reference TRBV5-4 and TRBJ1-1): ETGVTQSPTHLIKTRGQQVTLRCSSQSGHNTVSWYQQALGQGPQFIFQYYREEENGRGNFPPRFSGLQFPNYSSELNVNALELDDSALYLCASSHFDRGTEAFFGQGTRLTVV.

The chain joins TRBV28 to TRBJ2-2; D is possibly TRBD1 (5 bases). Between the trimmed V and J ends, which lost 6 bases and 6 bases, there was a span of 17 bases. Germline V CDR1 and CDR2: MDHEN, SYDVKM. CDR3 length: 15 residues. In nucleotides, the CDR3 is TGTGCCAGCAGCAGACAGTCCGTAGGCGCCGGGGAGCTGTTTTTT. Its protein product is CASSRQSVGAGELFF.

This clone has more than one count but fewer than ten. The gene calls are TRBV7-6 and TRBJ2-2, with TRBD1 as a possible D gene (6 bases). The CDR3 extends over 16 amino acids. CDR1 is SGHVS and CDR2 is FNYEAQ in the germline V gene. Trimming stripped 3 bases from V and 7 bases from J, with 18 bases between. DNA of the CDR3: TGTGCCAGCAGCTTCCAGTTGGACAGCAAGTTCGGGGAGCTGTTTTTT. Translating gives CASSFQLDSKFGELFF.

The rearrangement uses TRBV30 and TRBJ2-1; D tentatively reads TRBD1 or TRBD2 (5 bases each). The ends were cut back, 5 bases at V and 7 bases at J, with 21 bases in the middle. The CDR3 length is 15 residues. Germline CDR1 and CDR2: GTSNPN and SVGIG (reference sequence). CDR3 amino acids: CAWGEGQASGNEQFF. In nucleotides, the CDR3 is TGTGCCTGGGGTGAGGGGCAGGCCTCTGGTAATGAGCAGTTCTTC.

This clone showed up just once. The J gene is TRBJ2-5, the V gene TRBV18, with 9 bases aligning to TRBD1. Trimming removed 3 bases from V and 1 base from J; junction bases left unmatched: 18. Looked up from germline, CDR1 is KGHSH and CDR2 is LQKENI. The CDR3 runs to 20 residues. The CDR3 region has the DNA TGTGCCAGCTCACCCACGGCCGGGACAGGGAACTTTGGAGCCCAAGAGACCCAGTACTTC. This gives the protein CASSPTAGTGNFGAQETQYF.

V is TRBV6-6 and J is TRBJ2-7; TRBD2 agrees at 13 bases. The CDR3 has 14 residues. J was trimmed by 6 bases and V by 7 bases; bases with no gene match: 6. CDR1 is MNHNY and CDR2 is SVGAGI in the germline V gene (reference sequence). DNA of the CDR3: TGTGCCAGCAAGGGACTAGCGGGGATTGGCGAGCAGTACTTC. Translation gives CASKGLAGIGEQYF.

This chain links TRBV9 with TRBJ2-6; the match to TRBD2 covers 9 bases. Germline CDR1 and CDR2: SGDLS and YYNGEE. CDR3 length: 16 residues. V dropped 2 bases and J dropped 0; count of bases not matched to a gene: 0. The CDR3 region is CASSVSGSSGANVLTF. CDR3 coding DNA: TGTGCCAGCAGCGTTAGCGGGAGCTCTGGGGCCAACGTCCTGACTTTC.

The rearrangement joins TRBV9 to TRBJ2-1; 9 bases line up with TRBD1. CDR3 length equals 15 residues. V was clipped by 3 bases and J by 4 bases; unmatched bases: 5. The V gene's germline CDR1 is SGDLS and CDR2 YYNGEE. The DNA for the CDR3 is TGTGCCAGCAGCGGGACGGGACAGGGTTACAATGAGCAGTTCTTC. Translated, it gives CASSGTGQGYNEQFF.